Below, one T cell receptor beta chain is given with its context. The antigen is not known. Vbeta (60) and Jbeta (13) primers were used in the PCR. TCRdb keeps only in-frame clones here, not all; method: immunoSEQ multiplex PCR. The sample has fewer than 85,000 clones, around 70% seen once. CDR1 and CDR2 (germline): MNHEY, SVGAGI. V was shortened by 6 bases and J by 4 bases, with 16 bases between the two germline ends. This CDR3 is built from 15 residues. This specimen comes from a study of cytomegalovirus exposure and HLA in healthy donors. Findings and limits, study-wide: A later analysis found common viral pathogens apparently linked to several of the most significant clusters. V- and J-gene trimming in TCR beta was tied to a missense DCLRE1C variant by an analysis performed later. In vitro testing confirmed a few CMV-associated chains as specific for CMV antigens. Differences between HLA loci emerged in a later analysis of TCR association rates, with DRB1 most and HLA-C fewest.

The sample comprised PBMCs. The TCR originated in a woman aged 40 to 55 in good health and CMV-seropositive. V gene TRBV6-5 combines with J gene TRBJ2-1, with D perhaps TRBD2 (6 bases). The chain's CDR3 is CASRARLGVYNEQFF. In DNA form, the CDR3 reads TGTGCCAGCAGGGCTCGACTAGGCGTTTACAATGAGCAGTTCTTC.